Listed here are 23 T cell receptor beta chains from one sample, sequenced in a study of technical replicates of blood from a handful of donors. The protocol was immunoSEQ multiplex PCR, while the TCRdb copy is restricted to in-frame clones and leaves out a portion. The repertoire holds roughly 72,000 clones, with 85% to 95% as singletons. Material: T cells isolated from PBMCs. Receptor source: a human donor in good health.

J is TRBJ2-7 and V is TRBV25-1; 7 nucleotides line up with TRBD2. CDR3 length equals 13 residues. The germline V gene has CDR1 MGHDK and CDR2 SYGVNS. J gave up 5 bases and V 2 bases, and 3 bases lay outside the gene matches. In DNA, the CDR3 is TGTGCCAGCAGTGAAGGGAGGGCTCACGAGCAGTACTTC. Protein: CASSEGRAHEQYF.

The rearrangement links TRBV6-6 to TRBJ1-4; no firm D call. Germline V gene data show CDR1 as MNHNY and CDR2 as SVGAGI (reference sequence). The CDR3 sequence is 12 residues long. Trimming pared 6 bases from V and 8 bases from J, leaving 10 bases between. The CDR3 reads CASRSGGEKLFF. The CDR3 region has the DNA TGTGCCAGCAGGTCCGGAGGGGAAAAACTGTTTTTT.

The rearrangement links TRBV7-2 to TRBJ1-3, with a tentative D call TRBD1 (6 bases). This CDR3 spans 16 amino acids. CDR1 and CDR2 from the germline V gene are SGHTA and FQGNSA. The V gene lost 5 bases and the J gene lost 4 bases, with 18 bases spanning the gap. In DNA, the CDR3 is TGTGCCAGCAGCCCGCTGGGGGCGGGAGTAGGAAACACCATATATTTT. This gives the protein CASSPLGAGVGNTIYF.

The chain carries TRBV5-6 and TRBJ2-2; TRBD1 matches 7 bases. Trimming took 4 bases from V and 1 from J; bases not matched to a gene: 7. The CDR3 is 16 amino acids. CDR1 and CDR2 (germline): SGHDT, YYEEEE. The chain's CDR3 is CASSALQGLNTGELFF. The CDR3 DNA reads as TGTGCCAGCAGCGCCCTACAGGGGTTGAACACCGGGGAGCTGTTTTTT.

This rearrangement joins TRBV15 to TRBJ1-1; D unresolved. The length of the CDR3 is 15 residues. Germline V lookup: CDR1 LNHNV, CDR2 YYDKDF (reference sequence). Trimming pared 4 bases from V and 0 bases from J, leaving 12 bases between. The CDR3 here is CATSKTRELNTEAFF. In DNA form, the CDR3 reads TGTGCCACCAGCAAAACCCGGGAGTTGAACACTGAAGCTTTCTTT.

The CDR3 sequence: CASSLEVSSYNEQFF. In nucleotides, the CDR3 is TGTGCCAGCAGCTTAGAGGTAAGCTCCTACAATGAGCAGTTCTTC. The chain links TRBV7-3 to TRBJ2-1, with D hard to call. The V end lost 2 bases, the J end lost 0 bases, and 8 bases lay between the germline ends. Germline CDR1 reads SGHTA; CDR2 reads FQGTGA. The CDR3 loop spans 15 amino acids.

CDR3 loop: CASSFSSYNEQFF. The CDR3, as DNA: TGTGCCAGCAGTTTTAGCTCCTACAATGAGCAGTTCTTC. The chain combines TRBV13 with TRBJ2-1, with unresolved D. The CDR3 is 13 amino acids. CDR1 and CDR2 from the germline V gene are PRHDT and FYEKMQ (reference sequence). The V and J ends lost 6 bases and 0 bases respectively, with 6 bases between them.

V and J are TRBV29-1 and TRBJ2-5; maybe TRBD2 (6 bases). The CDR3 sequence is 14 residues long. Germline V gene lookup returns CDR1 SQVTM and CDR2 ANQGSEA. The V and J ends lost 1 base and 2 bases respectively, with 11 bases between them. For the CDR3, the DNA is TGCAGCGTTGAAGGACGGGAGAGACAAGAGACCCAGTACTTC. Its translation: CSVEGRERQETQYF. The full variable domain, its missing parts supplied by reference TRBV29-1 and TRBJ2-5, is SAVISQKPSRDICQRGTSLTIQCQVDSQVTMMFWYRQQPGQSLTLIATANQGSEATYESGFVIDKFPISRPNLTFSTLTVSNMSPEDSSIYLCSVEGRERQETQYFGPGTRLLVL.

This chain links TRBV29-1 with TRBJ2-2; D not certain. This CDR3 comprises 12 residues. Between the trimmed V and J ends, which lost 4 bases and 3 bases, there was a span of 6 bases. Germline loops: CDR1 SQVTM, CDR2 ANQGSEA. The CDR3, as DNA: TGCAGCGTTGTTACGGACACCGGGGAGCTGTTTTTT. Protein product: CSVVTDTGELFF.

The rearrangement links TRBV6-5 to TRBJ2-7; 8 bases agree with TRBD1. V shed 6 bases and J 5 bases; nucleotides not matched to a gene: 3. The CDR3 length is 12 residues. Germline-derived CDR1 and CDR2 are MNHEY and SVGAGI. As DNA, the CDR3 is TGTGCCAGCAGCCGGACAGGGAACGAGCAGTACTTC. It encodes CASSRTGNEQYF.

The chain employs TRBV19 and TRBJ2-1, with TRBD2 matching 8 bases. Germline CDR1 and CDR2: LNHDA and SQIVND (reference sequence). Trimming took 7 bases from V and 0 from J; bases not matched to a gene: 11. This CDR3 contains 17 residues. CDR3 DNA: TGTGCCAGTAAGGGCCCACTAGCGGTCAGCTCCTACAATGAGCAGTTCTTC. This encodes CASKGPLAVSSYNEQFF.

The chain combines TRBV11-2 with TRBJ2-3; no firm D call. Germline values: CDR1 SGHAT, CDR2 FQNNGV. The CDR3 spans 13 residues. Deletions cut 3 bases from V and 6 bases from J, with 10 bases between. CDR3 in amino acids: CASSLGSLDTQYF. In nucleotides, the CDR3 is TGTGCCAGCAGCTTGGGCTCCTTGGATACGCAGTATTTT.

The CDR3, as DNA: TGTGCCAGCAGCGTAAATCCCTCGGACAGGGCCTACGAGCAGTACTTC. It specifies CASSVNPSDRAYEQYF. The chain carries TRBV9 and TRBJ2-7, with TRBD1 identical over 8 bases. Germline CDR1 reads SGDLS; CDR2 reads YYNGEE. Trimming took 1 base from V and 2 from J; bases not matched to a gene: 8. This CDR3 region has 16 residues. The full variable domain, with the rest looked up from reference TRBV9 and TRBJ2-7, is DSGVTQTPKHLITATGQRVTLRCSPRSGDLSVYWYQQSLDQGLQFLIQYYNGEERAKGNILERFSAQQFPDLHSELNLSSLELGDSALYFCASSVNPSDRAYEQYFGPGTRLTVT.

The chain is built from TRBV29-1 and TRBJ2-1; 12 bases match TRBD1. Losses at the gene ends were 7 bases for V and 9 bases for J; bases not matched to a gene: 7. CDR3 length: 13 residues. The V gene's germline CDR1 is SQVTM and CDR2 ANQGSEA. The CDR3 is CSGGTGGYGEQFF. The CDR3 DNA sequence: TGCAGCGGGGGGACAGGGGGCTATGGTGAGCAGTTCTTC.

The gene calls are TRBV19 and TRBJ1-4; 9 nucleotides align to TRBD1. This CDR3 region has 14 residues. Looked up from germline, CDR1 is LNHDA and CDR2 is SQIVND (reference sequence). Trimming cost V 4 bases and J 7 bases; bases outside gene matches: 4. CDR3 protein: CASSSGTGLEKLFF. DNA of the CDR3: TGTGCCAGTAGTAGCGGGACAGGGCTTGAAAAACTGTTTTTT.

V gene TRBV6-1 combines with J gene TRBJ1-4; 8 bases match TRBD1. Germline assignment: CDR1 MNHNS and CDR2 SASEGT. CDR3 size: 14 residues. Trimming cost V 6 bases and J 10 bases; bases outside gene matches: 10. This CDR3 is CASSHLTGEIKLFF. CDR3 coding DNA: TGTGCCAGCAGCCATCTGACAGGGGAAATAAAACTGTTTTTT.

The chain has TRBV7-2 and TRBJ1-3, with TRBD1 identical over 7 bases. Looked up from germline, CDR1 is SGHTA and CDR2 is FQGNSA. V gave up 8 bases and J gave up 0 bases; unmatched junction bases: 10. The CDR3 runs 16 residues. In nucleotides, the CDR3 is TGTGCCAGCGGTAGCCGGGACAGCCGCTCTGGAAACACCATATATTTT. It is translated as CASGSRDSRSGNTIYF.

The CDR3 DNA reads TGTGCCACCCGGAGGACAGGGCTAAAGGAAAAACTGTTTTTT. It is translated as CATRRTGLKEKLFF. V and J are TRBV25-1 and TRBJ1-4, with 8 bases matching TRBD1. The CDR3 contains 14 residues. The trim removed 10 bases at V and 8 bases at J, leaving 12 bases unmatched. Germline lookup yields CDR1 MGHDK and CDR2 SYGVNS.

The chain joins TRBV2 to TRBJ1-4; TRBD1 is a possible D gene (6 bases). Per the germline V gene, CDR1 is SNHLY and CDR2 is FYNNEI. CDR3 size: 15 residues. V lost 3 bases and J 1 base, leaving 9 bases between the germline ends. CDR3 in amino acids: CASSDRTETNEKLFF. The CDR3 DNA follows: TGTGCCAGCAGTGATCGGACAGAAACTAATGAAAAACTGTTTTTT.

The V and J genes are TRBV27 and TRBJ1-2; TRBD1 is a possible D gene (5 bases). V shed 3 bases and J shed 8 bases, with 13 bases lying between them. Germline CDR1 MNHEY, CDR2 SMNVEV (reference sequence). The CDR3 spans 13 residues. The CDR3 is CASSFSGAPGYTF. In nucleotides, the CDR3 is TGTGCCAGCAGTTTTAGTGGGGCTCCCGGCTACACCTTC.

The gene calls are TRBV28 and TRBJ1-3; tentative D call: TRBD1 (6 bases). Germline CDR1 is MDHEN and CDR2 is SYDVKM. The CDR3 covers 17 residues. V lost 6 bases and J 0 bases, leaving 18 bases between the germline ends. The CDR3 DNA follows: TGTGCCAGCAGCGTACCGGGACAAGGCCCCTCTGGAAACACCATATATTTT. Translation gives CASSVPGQGPSGNTIYF.

The V and J genes are TRBV11-3 and TRBJ2-4, with D tentatively TRBD2 (5 bases). CDR3 length equals 15 residues. Deletions cut 3 bases from V and 5 bases from J, with 14 bases between. CDR1 and CDR2 (germline): SGHNT, YENEEA. Here the CDR3 DNA reads TGTGCCAGCAGCTTCAACCGGGAAACAGAAAACATTCAGTACTTC. Amino acid sequence: CASSFNRETENIQYF.

This chain links TRBV4-3 with TRBJ2-4; D gene uncertain. The CDR3 contains 14 residues. V lost 0 bases and J lost 0, with 3 bases in between. Per germline, CDR1 LGHNA and CDR2 YSLEER. As DNA, the CDR3 is TGCGCCAGCAGCCAAGACCTAGCCAAAAACATTCAGTACTTC. This encodes CASSQDLAKNIQYF.